Below, 7 T cell receptor beta chains from the same sample are listed, as sequenced in a study of cytomegalovirus exposure and HLA in healthy donors. PCR involved 60 Vbeta and 13 Jbeta primers. Some clones are missing from TCRdb's copy, which holds only in-frame ones; the method was immunoSEQ multiplex PCR. Altogether around 180,000 clones are present, approximately 78% being singletons, with the ten largest covering approximately 2.4%. The material sequenced was PBMCs. These receptors came from a male donor in good health and CMV-seronegative.

V is TRBV9 and J is TRBJ2-7, with 9 bases lining up with TRBD2. The CDR3 spans 16 residues. The germline V gene has CDR1 SGDLS and CDR2 YYNGEE. V dropped 5 bases and J dropped 0; count of bases not matched to a gene: 9. The CDR3 spells CASSRSSGGSSYEQYF. In DNA, the CDR3 is TGTGCCAGCAGTCGGAGTAGCGGGGGTTCCTCCTACGAGCAGTACTTC. The full variable domain, rest sourced from reference TRBV9 and TRBJ2-7, is DSGVTQTPKHLITATGQRVTLRCSPRSGDLSVYWYQQSLDQGLQFLIQYYNGEERAKGNILERFSAQQFPDLHSELNLSSLELGDSALYFCASSRSSGGSSYEQYFGPGTRLTVT.

This chain connects TRBV18 to TRBJ2-5; TRBD1 aligns across 12 bases. CDR3 size: 16 residues. With 2 bases clipped from V and 4 bases from J, the junction kept 5 bases outside the gene matches. CDR1 KGHSH and CDR2 LQKENI come from the germline V gene. CDR3 bases: TGTGCCAGCTCACCAGGGACAGGGGGCGCAGGAGAGACCCAGTACTTC. The encoded protein is CASSPGTGGAGETQYF.

This clone came up a few times. The chain employs TRBV9 and TRBJ1-2; TRBD1 aligns across 7 bases. V trimming: 0 bases; J trimming: 7 bases; junction bases outside the gene matches: 9. The V gene's germline CDR1 is SGDLS and CDR2 YYNGEE. This CDR3 spans 15 amino acids. CDR3: CASSVGAGGLGGYTF. In DNA form, the CDR3 reads TGTGCCAGCAGCGTAGGGGCAGGGGGATTGGGTGGCTACACCTTC.

The chain carries TRBV6-5 and TRBJ2-6, with D unclear. Germline CDR1 and CDR2: MNHEY and SVGAGI. V dropped 0 bases and J dropped 0 bases, with 6 bases sitting between them. The CDR3 sequence is 16 residues long. The CDR3 is CASSYSRFSGANVLTF. The CDR3 DNA reads TGTGCCAGCAGTTACTCGAGGTTCTCTGGGGCCAACGTCCTGACTTTC.

This clone has more than one count but fewer than ten. The J gene is TRBJ2-5, the V gene TRBV4-3; a weak D match, TRBD1 (6 bases). Germline CDR1 and CDR2: LGHNA and YSLEER. The CDR3 sequence is 16 residues long. V gave up 0 bases and J gave up 5 bases, with 16 bases separating them. Here the CDR3 reads CASSQDGSGVGETQYF. CDR3 in DNA: TGCGCCAGCAGCCAAGATGGGTCAGGGGTGGGCGAGACCCAGTACTTC.

In DNA, the CDR3 is TGTGCCAGCAGCCAGGCGACTCTAGCGGCCCCGGGCAATGAGCAGTTCTTC. It yields the protein CASSQATLAAPGNEQFF. The chain uses TRBV4-2 and TRBJ2-1, with 7 bases lining up with TRBD2. Germline-derived CDR1 and CDR2 are LGHNA and YNFKEQ. With V trimmed by 3 bases and J by 6 bases, 14 bases remained unmatched. The CDR3 length is 17 residues.

This clone occurred once. The chain carries TRBV27 and TRBJ1-2; 8 bases line up with TRBD1. The CDR3 consists of 16 residues. The junction had 11 bases not matched to a gene; V was cut back by 0 bases and J by 8 bases. CDR1 is MNHEY and CDR2 is SMNVEV in the germline V gene (reference sequence). As DNA, the CDR3 is TGTGCCAGCAGTTTATCACCCGGTCCAGGGGGCGACGGCTACACCTTC. The encoded protein is CASSLSPGPGGDGYTF.